Each of the 22 T cell receptor beta chains below was sequenced from the same sample in a study of blood T cell repertoires in COVID-19. Assay used: immunoSEQ multiplex PCR; TCRdb lists only in-frame clones, some missing. Of 95,000 to 150,000 clones listed, 85% are singletons. Input material: peripheral blood. These receptors all come from a man older than 75 with active or convalescent COVID-19.

The chain carries TRBV10-3 and TRBJ2-2; 8 nucleotides agree with TRBD2. Germline assignment: CDR1 ENHRY and CDR2 SYGVKD. V trimming: 11 bases; J trimming: 5 bases; junction bases outside the gene matches: 13. The CDR3 contains 15 residues. The CDR3 bases are TGTGCCGCCACGCGGTCGTCTAGCGGGACCGGGGAGCTGTTTTTT. Protein: CAATRSSSGTGELFF.

The chain carries TRBV9 and TRBJ2-7, with D maybe TRBD1 (5 bases). CDR1 and CDR2 from the germline V gene are SGDLS and YYNGEE. This CDR3 contains 13 residues. V was trimmed by 0 bases and J by 5 bases, leaving 9 bases between them. The CDR3 reads CASSVEDSDEQYF. The CDR3 DNA reads TGTGCCAGCAGCGTAGAAGACAGCGACGAGCAGTACTTC.

The J gene is TRBJ2-7, the V gene TRBV27, with TRBD2 matching 10 bases. V shed 4 bases and J 3 bases; nucleotides not matched to a gene: 9. Germline V gene sequence: CDR1 MNHEY, CDR2 SMNVEV (reference sequence). This CDR3 is 16 amino acids long. The CDR3 nucleotides read TGTGCCAGCAGTTCGGGACTAGCGAGGATAGGCTACGAGCAGTACTTC. Protein product: CASSSGLARIGYEQYF.

On this clone itself: Other nucleotide sequences from this sample produce the same CDR3. The chain joins TRBV3-1 (or the pseudogene TRBV3-2) to TRBJ2-7, with D possibly TRBD2 on 6 matching bases. This CDR3 comprises 14 residues. Germline V CDR1 and CDR2: LGHDT, YNNKEL (reference sequence). V was trimmed by 1 base and J by 0 bases, leaving 7 bases between them. Here the CDR3 DNA reads TGTGCCAGCAGCCAAGTGCGGGGCTCCTACGAGCAGTACTTC. Its protein product is CASSQVRGSYEQYF.

The chain is built from TRBV27 and TRBJ2-2; D not certain. This CDR3 is 12 amino acids long. CDR1 MNHEY and CDR2 SMNVEV come from the germline V gene (reference sequence). Trimming took 2 bases from V and 8 from J, leaving 6 bases between them. In DNA, the CDR3 is TGTGCCAGCAGTTTACTACAGGGGGAGCTGTTTTTT. The encoded protein is CASSLLQGELFF.

At least ten counts were recorded for this clone. V usage is TRBV20-1 and J usage is TRBJ1-5; D may be TRBD1 (5 bases). This CDR3 spans 13 amino acids. Trimming pared 3 bases from V and 5 bases from J, leaving 11 bases between. The V gene's germline CDR1 is DFQATT and CDR2 SNEGSKA (reference sequence). CDR3 residues: CSASGASDQPQHF. The CDR3 DNA reads as TGCAGTGCTAGTGGGGCTTCAGATCAGCCCCAGCATTTT.

The rearrangement uses TRBV11-1 and TRBJ2-3, with 11 positions matching TRBD2. The germline gives CDR1 SGHAT, CDR2 FQDESV (reference sequence). The CDR3 consists of 14 residues. Trimming at V came to 2 bases and at J to 7 bases, leaving 2 bases not matched to a gene. The CDR3 nucleotides read TGTGCCAGCAGCTTAACTAGCGGGAGTTATACGCAGTATTTT. It specifies CASSLTSGSYTQYF.

The chain uses TRBV2 and TRBJ1-5; D might be TRBD1 (5 bases). The CDR3 contains 16 residues. V dropped 6 bases and J dropped 9 bases, with 24 bases sitting between them. Germline-derived CDR1 and CDR2 are SNHLY and FYNNEI. Here the CDR3 reads CASSPGTGGGFAPQHF. In DNA, the CDR3 is TGTGCCAGCAGCCCAGGGACTGGGGGAGGTTTCGCGCCCCAGCATTTT.

The chain links TRBV6-2 or TRBV6-3 to TRBJ2-7; tentative D call: TRBD1 (5 bases). Trimming pared 2 bases from V and 5 bases from J, leaving 13 bases between. There are 14 residues in the CDR3. Germline V CDR1 and CDR2: MNHEY, SVGEGT. In DNA, the CDR3 is TGTGCCAGCAGTTACCTTGCCAGCAGGGACGAGCAGTACTTC. Residues: CASSYLASRDEQYF.

This chain links TRBV4-1 with TRBJ2-7; 9 nucleotides agree with TRBD1. Looked up from germline, CDR1 is MGHRA and CDR2 is YSYEKL. The CDR3 is 16 residues long. Losses at the gene ends were 1 base for V and 3 bases for J; bases not matched to a gene: 7. The CDR3 loop is CASSQAVGTGRYEQYF. The CDR3 DNA follows: TGCGCCAGCAGCCAAGCCGTCGGGACAGGGCGCTACGAGCAGTACTTC.

This chain connects TRBV10-3 to TRBJ2-5; 13 bases agree with TRBD2. V gave up 6 bases and J gave up 11 bases; unmatched junction bases: 12. The CDR3 spans 15 residues. Germline values: CDR1 ENHRY, CDR2 SYGVKD. CDR3 nucleotide sequence: TGTGCCATCAGCCCCGGGACTAGCGGGACCCAAAGACAGTACTTC. Protein: CAISPGTSGTQRQYF.

This chain uses TRBV9 with TRBJ2-7, with TRBD2 matching 8 bases. Trimming cost V 3 bases and J 2 bases; bases outside gene matches: 4. Germline lookup yields CDR1 SGDLS and CDR2 YYNGEE. The CDR3 is 14 amino acids. CDR3 sequence (DNA): TGTGCCAGCAGCGCTACTAGCGGTCCCTACGAGCAGTACTTC. Protein sequence: CASSATSGPYEQYF.

This chain joins TRBV14 and TRBJ2-3, with TRBD2 matching over 9 bases. J lost 2 bases, V lost 0 bases, and 12 bases had no gene match. This CDR3 is built from 19 residues. Germline CDR1 and CDR2: SGHDN and FVKESK. CDR3 sequence reads: CASSQDLVLAGEHTDTQYF. In DNA form, the CDR3 reads TGTGCCAGCAGCCAAGATCTAGTGTTAGCGGGGGAGCACACAGATACGCAGTATTTT.

The V call is TRBV5-1, the J call TRBJ2-1; TRBD2 matches 12 bases. V lost 5 bases and J lost 9; bases outside the gene matches: 9. This CDR3 has 15 amino acids. The V gene's germline CDR1 is SGHRS and CDR2 YFSETQ. The CDR3 region is CASRVGLAGPSEQFF. The DNA of the CDR3 is TGCGCCAGCAGGGTTGGACTAGCGGGACCCAGTGAGCAGTTCTTC.

This clone was seen once. The J gene is TRBJ2-7, the V gene TRBV7-3, with TRBD1 matching over 10 bases. The V gene end was trimmed by 4 bases and the J gene end by 1 base; junction bases not matched to a gene: 4. CDR1 SGHTA and CDR2 FQGTGA come from the germline V gene. CDR3 size: 15 residues. In DNA, the CDR3 is TGTGCCAGCAGCTCCGGACAGGGGGTTTCCTACGAGCAGTACTTC. It is translated as CASSSGQGVSYEQYF.

This clone was seen just once. The J gene is TRBJ2-5, the V gene TRBV9, with TRBD2 matching 9 bases. The CDR3 consists of 16 residues. Germline CDR1 SGDLS, CDR2 YYNGEE. With V trimmed by 3 bases and J by 3 bases, 9 bases remained unmatched. The CDR3, as DNA: TGTGCCAGCAGCGGGCCCCGTTTAGCGGGGGAAGAGACCCAGTACTTC. It codes for CASSGPRLAGEETQYF.

The chain recombines TRBV6-1 with TRBJ1-3, with 7 bases lining up with TRBD1. With 4 bases clipped from V and 4 bases from J, the junction kept 10 bases outside the gene matches. Germline lookup yields CDR1 MNHNS and CDR2 SASEGT. The CDR3 extends over 16 amino acids. For the CDR3, the DNA is TGTGCCAGCAGTGGGGGCAGGGGGTTGATCGGAAACACCATATATTTT. Translation gives CASSGGRGLIGNTIYF.

V gene TRBV4-2 combines with J gene TRBJ2-7; TRBD1 aligns across 7 bases. CDR1 LGHNA and CDR2 YNFKEQ come from the germline V gene. This CDR3 has 16 amino acids. Trimming at V came to 2 bases and at J to 1 base, leaving 8 bases not matched to a gene. This chain's CDR3 is CASSQQTGWGSYEQYF. The CDR3 DNA is TGTGCCAGCAGCCAACAGACAGGGTGGGGGTCCTACGAGCAGTACTTC.

This chain connects TRBV12-3 or TRBV12-4 to TRBJ2-5; D remains unclear. V was cut by 7 bases and J by 2 bases, with 11 bases left in between. The CDR3 is made up of 13 amino acids. CDR3 in DNA: TGTGCCAGCACCTCCACAGAGCAAGAGACCCAGTACTTC. Its protein is CASTSTEQETQYF.

This chain links TRBV5-1 with TRBJ2-1, with D unresolved. Trimming took 0 bases from V and 6 from J, leaving 10 bases between them. The CDR3 totals 14 residues. CDR1 SGHRS and CDR2 YFSETQ come from the germline V gene. The CDR3 reads CASSLGSLLNEQFF. In DNA form, the CDR3 reads TGCGCCAGCAGCTTGGGCTCTCTACTCAATGAGCAGTTCTTC.

The chain is built from TRBV5-1 and TRBJ2-2, with unresolved D. The CDR3 has 13 residues. With 5 bases removed from V and 3 bases from J, the gap between germline ends came to 8 bases. Germline lookup yields CDR1 SGHRS and CDR2 YFSETQ. The CDR3 spells CASRGMDTGELFF. DNA of the CDR3: TGCGCCAGCAGGGGCATGGACACCGGGGAGCTGTTTTTT.

The chain is built from TRBV7-3 and TRBJ1-2, with D possibly TRBD1 on 6 matching bases. CDR1 and CDR2 from the germline V gene are SGHTA and FQGTGA. V was trimmed by 0 bases and J by 4 bases, leaving 27 bases between them. CDR3 size: 20 residues. CDR3 sequence reads: CASSLTFASRTVSRSYGYTF. The CDR3 DNA reads TGTGCCAGCAGCTTAACTTTCGCCAGCCGGACAGTAAGTAGGAGCTATGGCTACACCTTC. Together with reference TRBV7-3 and TRBJ1-2, the CDR3 gives the full variable domain: GAGVSQTPSNKVTEKGKYVELRCDPISGHTALYWYRQSLGQGPEFLIYFQGTGAADDSGLPNDRFFAVRPEGSVSTLKIQRTERGDSAVYLCASSLTFASRTVSRSYGYTFGSGTRLTVV.